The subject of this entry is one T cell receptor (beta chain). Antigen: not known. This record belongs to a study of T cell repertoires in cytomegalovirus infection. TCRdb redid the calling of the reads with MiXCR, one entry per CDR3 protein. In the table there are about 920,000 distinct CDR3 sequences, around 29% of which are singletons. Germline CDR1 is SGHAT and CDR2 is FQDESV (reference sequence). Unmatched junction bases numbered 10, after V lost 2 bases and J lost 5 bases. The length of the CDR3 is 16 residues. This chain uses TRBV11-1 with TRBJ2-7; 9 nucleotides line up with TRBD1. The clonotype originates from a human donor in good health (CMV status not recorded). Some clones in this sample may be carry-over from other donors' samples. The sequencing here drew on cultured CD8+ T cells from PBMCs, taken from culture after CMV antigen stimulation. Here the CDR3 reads CASSLTRTGERNEQYF. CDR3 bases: TGTGCCAGCAGCTTAACAAGGACAGGGGAGCGGAACGAGCAGTACTTC.